These 8 T cell receptor beta chains came from one sample sequenced in a study of OX40 agonist ivuxolimab in advanced cancers. Some clones are missing from TCRdb's copy, which holds only in-frame ones; the method was immunoSEQ multiplex PCR. The sample lists about 42,000 clones, 70% to 90% occurring once. Material: CD4+ or CD8+ T cells sorted from blood, obtained in a trial of the OX40 agonist ivuxolimab. The receptor set was obtained from an adult with an advanced solid tumor such as melanoma, head and neck, liver or kidney cancer.

The rearrangement links TRBV15 to TRBJ2-3; no clear D gene. The length of the CDR3 is 13 residues. Germline V CDR1 and CDR2: LNHNV, YYDKDF (reference sequence). V lost 3 bases and J 5 bases, leaving 9 bases between the germline ends. Here the CDR3 DNA reads TGTGCCACCAGCAGCCTAAGGAGAGATACGCAGTATTTT. It yields the protein CATSSLRRDTQYF. Drawing the rest from reference TRBV15 and TRBJ2-3, the complete variable domain is DAMVIQNPRYQVTQFGKPVTLSCSQTLNHNVMYWYQQKSSQAPKLLFHYYDKDFNNEADTPDNFQSRRPNTSFCFLDIRSPGLGDTAMYLCATSSLRRDTQYFGPGTRLTVL.

The chain couples TRBV13 to TRBJ1-2; possible D gene TRBD1, 5 bases. CDR1 is PRHDT, CDR2 FYEKMQ, per germline (reference sequence). This CDR3 comprises 15 residues. The V and J ends lost 5 bases and 8 bases respectively, with 21 bases between them. CDR3 in DNA: TGTGCCAGCAGCACCGCCGGTGATGGGGCCCTCGGCTACACCTTC. This translates into CASSTAGDGALGYTF.

The J gene is TRBJ2-7, the V gene TRBV18; 11 bases are shared with TRBD1. CDR1 is KGHSH and CDR2 is LQKENI in the germline V gene. This CDR3 has 18 amino acids. Losses at the gene ends were 2 bases for V and 0 bases for J; bases not matched to a gene: 9. CDR3 sequence reads: CASSPYGPGQGASYEQYF. In DNA, the CDR3 is TGTGCCAGCTCACCATATGGCCCAGGACAGGGGGCCTCCTACGAGCAGTACTTC. Full variable domain (missing parts from reference TRBV18 and TRBJ2-7): NAGVMQNPRHLVRRRGQEARLRCSPMKGHSHVYWYRQLPEEGLKFMVYLQKENIIDESGMPKERFSAEFPKEGPSILRIQQVVRGDSAAYFCASSPYGPGQGASYEQYFGPGTRLTVT.

This chain links TRBV4-2 with TRBJ2-7; 15 bases fit TRBD2. The J segment lost 3 bases and the V segment lost 0 bases, leaving 12 bases of the junction unmatched. The germline gives CDR1 LGHNA, CDR2 YNFKEQ. The CDR3 runs to 20 residues. CDR3 sequence (DNA): TGTGCCAGCAGCCAAGACATCGGGACTAGCGGGAGGCTCCTAGGCTACGAGCAGTACTTC. Translation gives CASSQDIGTSGRLLGYEQYF.

The J gene is TRBJ2-5, the V gene TRBV7-7; D is unclear. The V end lost 5 bases, the J end lost 1 base, and 20 bases lay between the germline ends. Germline CDR1 is SSHAT and CDR2 is FNYEAQ (reference sequence). The CDR3 consists of 17 residues. DNA for the CDR3: TGTGCCAGCAGCCCTCGTCTGGGTCCCGTGCTCCAAGAGACCCAGTACTTC. Translation: CASSPRLGPVLQETQYF.

This sequence joins TRBV6-4 and TRBJ2-7; TRBD2 matches 10 bases. This CDR3 has 16 amino acids. Germline CDR1 and CDR2: MRHNA and SNTAGT. With V trimmed by 0 bases and J by 6 bases, 8 bases remained unmatched. The CDR3 protein is CASSDSPSGGVSEQYF. In DNA form, the CDR3 reads TGTGCCAGCAGTGACTCGCCCAGCGGGGGGGTAAGCGAGCAGTACTTC.

The chain uses TRBV5-8 and TRBJ2-7; D not resolved. Germline V lookup: CDR1 SGHTS, CDR2 YDEGEE. V lost 6 bases and J 0 bases, leaving 10 bases between the germline ends. This CDR3 is 13 amino acids long. The CDR3 bases are TGTGCCAGCACCGGAAGGGACTCCTACGAGCAGTACTTC. Encoded protein: CASTGRDSYEQYF.

This chain uses TRBV9 with TRBJ2-1, with 10 bases matching TRBD2. The germline V gene has CDR1 SGDLS and CDR2 YYNGEE. The junction had 12 bases not matched to a gene; V was cut back by 7 bases and J by 8 bases. The CDR3 contains 15 residues. This CDR3 reads CASGRAGGRLDEQFF. The CDR3 DNA follows: TGTGCCAGCGGACGAGCGGGGGGGCGACTGGATGAGCAGTTCTTC.